The clone carrying this TCR beta chain was counted between two and nine times. As for time point: baseline pretreatment blood. Treatment in this sample: 15 Gy SBRT to primary tumor, nephrectomy 4 weeks later. The data are from a study of radiation and T cells in renal cell carcinoma. Assay used: immunoSEQ multiplex PCR; TCRdb lists only in-frame clones, some missing. The data contain some 150,000 clones, roughly 80% of them singletons. This receptor was obtained from a woman between 45 and 65 years old with renal cell carcinoma. Material: blood, obtained from a patient whose treatment included radiotherapy and nephrectomy.

In DNA, the CDR3 is TGTGCCAGCAGCTTAGCGGGGGGCTGGGAGCAGTACTTC. Protein product: CASSLAGGWEQYF. The gene calls are TRBV7-9 and TRBJ2-7, with D tentatively TRBD1 or TRBD2 (6 bases each). The CDR3 has 13 amino acids. Germline-derived CDR1 and CDR2 are SEHNR and FQNEAQ (reference sequence). V gave up 0 bases and J gave up 7 bases, with 10 bases separating them.